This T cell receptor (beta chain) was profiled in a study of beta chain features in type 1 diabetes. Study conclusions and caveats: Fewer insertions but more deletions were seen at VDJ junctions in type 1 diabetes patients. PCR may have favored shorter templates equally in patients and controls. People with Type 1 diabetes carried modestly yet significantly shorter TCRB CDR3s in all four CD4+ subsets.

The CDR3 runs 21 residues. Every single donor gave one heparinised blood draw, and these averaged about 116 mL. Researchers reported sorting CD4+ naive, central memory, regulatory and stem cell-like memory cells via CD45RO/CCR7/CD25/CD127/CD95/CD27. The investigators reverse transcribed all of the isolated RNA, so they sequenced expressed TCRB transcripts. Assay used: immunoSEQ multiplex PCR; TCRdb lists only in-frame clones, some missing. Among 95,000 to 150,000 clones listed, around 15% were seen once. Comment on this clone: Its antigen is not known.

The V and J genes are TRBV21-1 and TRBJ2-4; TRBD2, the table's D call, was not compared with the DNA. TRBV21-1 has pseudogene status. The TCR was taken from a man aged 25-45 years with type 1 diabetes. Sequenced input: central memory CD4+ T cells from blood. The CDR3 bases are TGTGCCAGCAGCACCTACCTGACTAGCGGGACCCCTTCGCTGGCCAAAAACATTCAGTACTTC. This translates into CASSTYLTSGTPSLAKNIQYF.